This T cell receptor beta chain was sequenced for a study of a mutant IDH1 vaccine in newly diagnosed glioma. For the study at large: Vaccinations, eight in total, occurred in weeks 1, 3, 5, 7, 11, 15, 19, 23. The first vaccination came 4-6 weeks after radiotherapy alone, or with temozolomide cycles. Patients' prior therapy spanned radiotherapy, temozolomide, or both; most underwent both.

Time point specified: week 11, during vaccination. Doses consisted of 300 ug of mutant IDH1 20-mer peptide each, paired with topical imiquimod. Astrocytomas found in donors were new, WHO grade 3 or 4, IDH1-mutant and ATRX-lost. This clone was detected once. Its antigen is not known. Clones were read by immunoSEQ multiplex PCR, and TCRdb kept only the in-frame ones, dropping some. This sample has 20,000 to 25,000 clones, with around 70% found just once. CDR3 length: 14 residues. Trimming stripped 0 bases from V and 4 bases from J, with 7 bases between. CDR1 is MNHEY and CDR2 is SVGAGI in the germline V gene.

This rearrangement joins TRBV6-5 to TRBJ2-1, with D possibly TRBD2 on 6 matching bases. The sequencing used peripheral blood mononuclear cells (PBMCs), collected from a glioma patient whose treatment included an IDH1 peptide vaccine. The TCR comes from a man aged 18 to 30 with glioma. Some clones in this sample may be carry-over from other donors' samples. The CDR3 sequence is CASSYSGTYNEQFF. In nucleotides, the CDR3 is TGTGCCAGCAGTTACTCTGGGACTTACAATGAGCAGTTCTTC.